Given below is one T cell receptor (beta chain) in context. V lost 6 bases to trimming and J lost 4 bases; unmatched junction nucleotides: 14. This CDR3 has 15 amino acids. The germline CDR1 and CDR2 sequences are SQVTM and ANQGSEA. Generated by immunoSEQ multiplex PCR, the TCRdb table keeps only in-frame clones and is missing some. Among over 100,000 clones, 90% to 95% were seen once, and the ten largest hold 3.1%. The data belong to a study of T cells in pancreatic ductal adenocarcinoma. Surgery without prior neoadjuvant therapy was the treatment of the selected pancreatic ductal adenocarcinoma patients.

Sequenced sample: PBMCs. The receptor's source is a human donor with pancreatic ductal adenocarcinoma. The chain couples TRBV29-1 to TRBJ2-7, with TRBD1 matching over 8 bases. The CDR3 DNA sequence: TGCAGCGTCGGAGACCCGGGACAGGAGTTTTACGAGCAGTACTTC. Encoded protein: CSVGDPGQEFYEQYF.